Described below is a single T cell receptor beta chain sequence and its context. The CDR3 consists of 14 residues. Trimming took off 6 bases at V and 0 bases at J, with 8 bases between the two ends. Germline V CDR1 and CDR2: WSHSY, SAAADI. These data belong to a study of cytotoxic CD8 clonotypes in ibrutinib-treated CLL. Sequenced by immunoSEQ multiplex PCR; TCRdb stores in-frame clones only, minus some. The sample holds 95,000 to 100,000 clones, approximately 78% seen once. The sample was PBMCs, taken after 12 months of ibrutinib treatment. This chain joins TRBV10-2 and TRBJ1-4; no reliable D call. This clonotype was obtained from a human donor with chronic lymphocytic leukemia. CDR3 amino acids: CASRDRATNEKLFF. The CDR3 DNA reads as TGCGCCAGCAGGGACCGAGCAACTAATGAAAAACTGTTTTTT.